Below are 21 T cell receptor beta chains sequenced from a single sample in a study of T cell responses to AZD1222 COVID-19 vaccine. The method was immunoSEQ multiplex PCR; TCRdb's version includes in-frame clones alone and lacks a portion of them. Of 140,000 to 150,000 clones in the sample, around 92% were seen once. Specimen: peripheral blood, collected 28 days after the second AZD1222 dose. These receptors originate from an adult who received the AZD1222 COVID-19 vaccine.

CDR3 bases: TGTGCCAGCAGCCAGAACAGGGACCCGAACACTGAAGCTTTCTTT. Amino acids: CASSQNRDPNTEAFF. This sequence joins TRBV3-1 (or the pseudogene TRBV3-2) and TRBJ1-1; D possibly corresponds to TRBD1 (6 bases). V was shortened by 3 bases and J by 1 base, with 12 bases between the two germline ends. CDR1 LGHDT and CDR2 YNNKEL come from the germline V gene (reference sequence). CDR3 size: 15 residues.

The genes are TRBV5-6 and TRBJ2-7; no clear D. V lost 0 bases to trimming and J lost 0 bases, with 7 bases between them. This CDR3 region has 14 residues. Germline lookup yields CDR1 SGHDT and CDR2 YYEEEE. Here the CDR3 DNA reads TGTGCCAGCAGCTTGGACGCGAGCTCCTACGAGCAGTACTTC. Protein sequence: CASSLDASSYEQYF.

The chain joins TRBV18 to TRBJ1-1; D not certain. Trimming pared 4 bases from V and 3 bases from J, leaving 9 bases between. This CDR3 comprises 13 residues. Per the germline V gene, CDR1 is KGHSH and CDR2 is LQKENI. This chain's CDR3 is CASSLDGHTEAFF. The CDR3 bases are TGTGCCAGCTCACTTGACGGGCACACTGAAGCTTTCTTT.

This chain joins TRBV27 and TRBJ2-2, with D uncertain. Germline V gene lookup returns CDR1 MNHEY and CDR2 SMNVEV (reference sequence). The CDR3 has 15 residues. V shed 6 bases and J shed 2 bases, with 13 bases lying between them. The CDR3 region has the DNA TGTGCCAGCAGACGACCGGCGCTTAACACCGGGGAGCTGTTTTTT. The encoded protein is CASRRPALNTGELFF.

The V and J genes are TRBV7-2 and TRBJ1-6; TRBD1 aligns across 7 bases. The ends lost 3 bases at V and 6 bases at J; junction bases unmatched: 2. CDR1 and CDR2 (germline): SGHTA, FQGNSA. There are 14 residues in the CDR3. The CDR3 reads CASSLGQTNSPLHF. In nucleotides, the CDR3 is TGTGCCAGCAGCTTGGGACAGACTAATTCACCCCTCCACTTT. The full variable domain, in which reference TRBV7-2 and TRBJ1-6 provide the parts outside the CDR3, is GAGVSQSPSNKVTEKGKDVELRCDPISGHTALYWYRQSLGQGLEFLIYFQGNSAPDKSGLPSDRFSAERTGGSVSTLTIQRTQQEDSAVYLCASSLGQTNSPLHFGNGTRLTVT.

The chain has TRBV27 and TRBJ2-7, with TRBD2 as a possible D gene (5 bases). CDR1 and CDR2 from the germline V gene are MNHEY and SMNVEV (reference sequence). Trimming removed 7 bases at V and 1 base at J, with 14 bases between. CDR3 length equals 14 residues. In DNA form, the CDR3 reads TGTGCCAGCACCCGAATCGGGGTTTCCTACGAGCAGTACTTC. This gives the protein CASTRIGVSYEQYF.

The V call is TRBV6-1, the J call TRBJ1-5; no reliable D call. V gave up 9 bases and J gave up 3 bases, with 12 bases separating them. Germline V lookup: CDR1 MNHNS, CDR2 SASEGT. This CDR3 is built from 13 residues. For the CDR3, the DNA is TGTGCCAGTAGGGAAGTGAACAATCAGCCCCAGCATTTT. It specifies CASREVNNQPQHF.

The gene calls are TRBV28 and TRBJ1-2; possibly TRBD1 for D (5 bases). V was cut by 2 bases and J by 5 bases, with 18 bases left in between. The CDR3 loop spans 16 amino acids. Germline-derived CDR1 and CDR2 are MDHEN and SYDVKM. The CDR3 here is CASSLEGQGPQYGYTF. CDR3 sequence (DNA): TGTGCCAGCAGTTTAGAGGGTCAGGGCCCACAATATGGCTACACCTTC.

This sequence joins TRBV7-2 and TRBJ2-4, with D perhaps matching TRBD1 or TRBD2 (5 bases each). V lost 5 bases and J 8 bases, leaving 19 bases between the germline ends. The CDR3 is made up of 15 amino acids. Germline CDR1 is SGHTA and CDR2 is FQGNSA. The CDR3 DNA sequence: TGTGCCAGCAGCAAAGGGCCAGGGCGGGCGGACATTCAGTACTTC. Amino acid sequence: CASSKGPGRADIQYF. Together with reference TRBV7-2 and TRBJ2-4, the CDR3 gives the full variable domain: GAGVSQSPSNKVTEKGKDVELRCDPISGHTALYWYRQSLGQGLEFLIYFQGNSAPDKSGLPSDRFSAERTGGSVSTLTIQRTQQEDSAVYLCASSKGPGRADIQYFGAGTRLSVL.

This sequence joins TRBV6-5 and TRBJ1-2; D remains ambiguous. V dropped 8 bases and J dropped 4 bases, with 14 bases sitting between them. CDR1 is MNHEY, CDR2 SVGAGI, per germline. The CDR3 is made up of 13 amino acids. The CDR3 nucleotides read TGTGCCAGCCTAGGGCAGGCGACCTATGGCTACACCTTC. Residues: CASLGQATYGYTF.

This chain links TRBV20-1 with TRBJ1-6; D is uncertain. Between the trimmed V and J ends, which lost 2 bases and 10 bases, there was a span of 6 bases. Germline V CDR1 and CDR2: DFQATT, SNEGSKA (reference sequence). CDR3 length: 11 residues. Here the CDR3 reads CSARNRSPLHF. The CDR3 nucleotides read TGCAGTGCTAGAAACCGCTCACCCCTCCACTTT.

The V and J genes are TRBV28 and TRBJ1-1; TRBD1 aligns across 7 bases. Trimming took 3 bases from V and 4 from J; bases not matched to a gene: 8. The CDR3 sequence is 15 residues long. The germline V gene encodes CDR1 MDHEN and CDR2 SYDVKM. CDR3 in amino acids: CASSLVGGAVTEAFF. As DNA, the CDR3 is TGTGCCAGCAGTTTGGTAGGGGGCGCGGTCACTGAAGCTTTCTTT.

This clone showed up just once. This chain connects TRBV28 to TRBJ2-5; 10 positions match TRBD1. The CDR3 is 15 residues long. Trimming took 5 bases from V and 5 from J; bases not matched to a gene: 8. In germline, CDR1 is MDHEN, CDR2 SYDVKM. The CDR3 sequence is CASSGGQGVGETQYF. The CDR3 DNA is TGTGCCAGCAGTGGCGGACAGGGGGTCGGGGAGACCCAGTACTTC.

Notes on this clone: Other DNA variants within this sample encode the same CDR3. The gene calls are TRBV5-1 and TRBJ2-3; D unresolved. This CDR3 is 14 amino acids long. Trimming removed 0 bases from V and 0 bases from J, with 5 bases in between. Per the germline V gene, CDR1 is SGHRS and CDR2 is YFSETQ. As DNA, the CDR3 is TGCGCCAGCAGCTTGGGACCCAGCACAGATACGCAGTATTTT. It translates to CASSLGPSTDTQYF.

The chain is built from TRBV11-3 and TRBJ2-1, with D possibly TRBD1 on 6 matching bases. The CDR3 has 14 residues. Trimming removed 5 bases at V and 4 bases at J, with 12 bases between. Looked up from germline, CDR1 is SGHNT and CDR2 is YENEEA. DNA for the CDR3: TGTGCCAGCAGCCCAATAGGGGGTTACAATGAGCAGTTCTTC. Its protein is CASSPIGGYNEQFF.

The J gene is TRBJ2-3, the V gene TRBV7-2, with 9 bases aligning to TRBD1. The CDR3 is made up of 15 amino acids. V lost 6 bases, J lost 6 bases, and 10 bases stayed unmatched. From germline, CDR1 is SGHTA and CDR2 FQGNSA. CDR3 sequence: CASRTTGGGVDTQYF. CDR3 bases: TGTGCCAGCAGGACCACAGGGGGCGGCGTGGATACGCAGTATTTT.

The chain combines TRBV9 with TRBJ2-2; 7 bases fit TRBD1. V lost 7 bases and J lost 1; bases outside the gene matches: 7. Germline CDR1 reads SGDLS; CDR2 reads YYNGEE. The CDR3 runs 15 residues. CDR3 sequence: CASGRTGLNTGELFF. The CDR3 DNA follows: TGTGCCAGCGGGCGGACAGGACTGAACACCGGGGAGCTGTTTTTT.

The chain carries TRBV4-3 and TRBJ1-4; 11 bases map to TRBD1. Germline trimming cut 3 bases from V and 8 bases from J; bases unmatched to any gene: 2. Germline values: CDR1 LGHNA, CDR2 YSLEER. There are 14 residues in the CDR3. DNA of the CDR3: TGCGCCAGCAGCCAGGGACAGGGGGGAGAAAAACTGTTTTTT. Amino acid sequence: CASSQGQGGEKLFF.

The gene calls are TRBV28 and TRBJ1-5; TRBD1 matches 12 bases. Per the germline V gene, CDR1 is MDHEN and CDR2 is SYDVKM. The CDR3 is 16 amino acids. The J segment lost 3 bases and the V segment lost 4 bases, leaving 4 bases of the junction unmatched. CDR3 DNA: TGTGCCAGCAGTTCCGGGACAGGGGGCTTCAATCAGCCCCAGCATTTT. Translating it yields CASSSGTGGFNQPQHF.

This sequence joins TRBV6-5 and TRBJ2-7, with no clear D. Trimming removed 2 bases from V and 4 bases from J, with 9 bases in between. The CDR3 is 13 amino acids. Germline assignment: CDR1 MNHEY and CDR2 SVGAGI. This CDR3 reads CASSYTGPYEQYF. The CDR3 region has the DNA TGTGCCAGCAGTTACACTGGACCTTACGAGCAGTACTTC.

The rearrangement uses TRBV7-3 and TRBJ2-7, with TRBD1 as a possible D gene (7 bases). From germline, CDR1 is SGHTA and CDR2 FQGTGA. CDR3 length equals 14 residues. The ends were cut back, 4 bases at V and 7 bases at J, with 17 bases in the middle. CDR3 in amino acids: CASSSRGAVREQYF. The CDR3 DNA sequence: TGTGCCAGCAGCTCCAGGGGGGCCGTACGGGAGCAGTACTTC.